Sequencing of this T cell receptor beta chain was carried out in a study of cytomegalovirus exposure and HLA in healthy donors. The CDR3 has 14 amino acids. The germline V and J ends were trimmed by 6 bases and 5 bases, with 14 bases remaining between them. Germline CDR1 SEHNR, CDR2 FQNEAQ (reference sequence). Primers: 60 Vbeta forward and 13 Jbeta reverse. Clones were sequenced by immunoSEQ multiplex PCR, and TCRdb holds only the in-frame ones, with some missing. The sample gives around 140,000 clones, around 82% of which show up once; around 5.9% is in the top ten. The chain couples TRBV7-9 to TRBJ2-1; tentative D call: TRBD2 (5 bases). Sequencing was carried out using PBMCs. The receptor comes from a middle-aged woman in good health and CMV-seropositive. CDR3 sequence reads: CASRPPPGNNEQFF. The DNA of the CDR3 is TGTGCCAGCAGGCCCCCCCCCGGGAACAATGAGCAGTTCTTC.